The 7 T cell receptor beta chains below all came from one sample that was sequenced in a study of control samples from healthy donors and cancer patients. Clones were sequenced by immunoSEQ multiplex PCR, and TCRdb holds only the in-frame ones, with some missing. The sample holds tens of thousands of clones; approximately 90% are singletons and the top ten take over 13%. The sample was blood. The receptor source for this set is a woman in her seventies in good health.

The J gene is TRBJ1-2, the V gene TRBV20-1; the D is unclear. Germline V CDR1 and CDR2: DFQATT, SNEGSKA (reference sequence). The V end lost 3 bases, the J end lost 2 bases, and 4 bases lay between the germline ends. The CDR3 consists of 11 residues. The CDR3 is CSASENYGYTF. The CDR3 bases are TGCAGTGCTAGCGAGAACTATGGCTACACCTTC.

This chain uses TRBV27 with TRBJ1-2; D call uncertain. Trimming removed 1 base from V and 7 bases from J, with 10 bases in between. Germline assignment: CDR1 MNHEY and CDR2 SMNVEV (reference sequence). This CDR3 has 13 residues. The CDR3 DNA reads as TGTGCCAGCAGTTTATTTAGGGCGGGTGGCTACACCTTC. Its protein product is CASSLFRAGGYTF.

This clone is a singleton in its sample. This sequence joins TRBV2 and TRBJ1-5; 11 bases match TRBD1. V trimming: 0 bases; J trimming: 6 bases; junction bases outside the gene matches: 1. This CDR3 has 15 residues. Germline CDR1 SNHLY, CDR2 FYNNEI. The CDR3 here is CASSEAGTGGQPQHF. In DNA form, the CDR3 reads TGTGCCAGCAGTGAAGCAGGGACAGGGGGTCAGCCCCAGCATTTT.

The chain has TRBV5-4 and TRBJ2-2; D is uncertain. The V end was cut by 0 bases, the J end by 5 bases, with 11 bases between. Germline loops: CDR1 SGHNT, CDR2 YYREEE (reference sequence). This CDR3 contains 15 residues. CDR3 in DNA: TGTGCCAGCAGCTTGGCGGTGGCTGATACCGGGGAGCTGTTTTTT. Translating it yields CASSLAVADTGELFF.

The chain combines TRBV6-5 with TRBJ2-1; possible D gene TRBD1, 7 bases. The CDR3 runs 13 residues. CDR1 is MNHEY, CDR2 SVGAGI, per germline. The CDR3 region is CASGGPLWDEQFF. For the CDR3, the DNA is TGTGCTTCAGGGGGGCCTTTGTGGGATGAGCAGTTCTTC.

The chain combines TRBV10-1 with TRBJ1-4; D not resolved. Germline assignment: CDR1 WNHNN and CDR2 SYGVQD (reference sequence). Trimming took 8 bases from V and 9 from J, leaving 19 bases between them. The CDR3 has 14 amino acids. The CDR3: CASPEWTKIKKLFF. CDR3 coding DNA: TGCGCCAGCCCGGAGTGGACCAAGATTAAAAAACTGTTTTTT.

This chain joins TRBV4-1 and TRBJ1-2; the D gene is possibly TRBD1 (6 bases). V lost 3 bases and J 11 bases, leaving 19 bases between the germline ends. CDR1 and CDR2 from the germline V gene are MGHRA and YSYEKL. The CDR3 covers 14 residues. CDR3: CASSQLVVDRRYTF. Here the CDR3 DNA reads TGCGCCAGCAGCCAGTTGGTGGTCGACAGGAGGTACACCTTC.